The 5 T cell receptor beta chains listed next were all sequenced from one sample in a study of early T cells in non-severe SARS-CoV-2 infection. TCRdb analysed the 5' RACE reads with MiXCR anew, one entry per CDR3 protein. Of nearly 70,000 distinct CDR3 sequences in the sample, roughly 4.5% were seen once. The sequenced sample was whole blood, obtained at baseline. The receptors stem from an adult who was a healthcare worker with PCR-confirmed SARS-CoV-2 infection or an uninfected control (not recorded which). The donor label of this sample is uncertain.

This clonotype was seen repeatedly, ten times or more. The chain recombines TRBV11-2 with TRBJ2-7; unclear D gene. V was clipped by 5 bases and J by 7 bases, with 9 bases between them. Germline V CDR1 and CDR2: SGHAT, FQNNGV. The CDR3 is made up of 11 amino acids. CDR3 nucleotide sequence: TGTGCCAGCAGCCCCTCCTGGGAGCAGTACTTC. This encodes CASSPSWEQYF.

This clonotype was recorded many times. The chain is built from TRBV6-1 and TRBJ2-1, with D perhaps matching TRBD1 (5 bases). Germline CDR1 is MNHNS and CDR2 is SASEGT. This CDR3 has 13 amino acids. V shed 5 bases and J shed 9 bases, with 14 bases lying between them. The chain's CDR3 is CASSHTRDTEQFF. The CDR3 DNA reads TGTGCCAGCAGTCACACCAGGGATACTGAGCAGTTCTTC.

This clonotype was seen a handful of times. The chain couples TRBV7-2 to TRBJ1-1; 7 positions match TRBD1. The CDR3 spans 13 residues. V shed 5 bases and J 8 bases; nucleotides not matched to a gene: 8. Germline CDR1 is SGHTA and CDR2 is FQGNSA. The CDR3 spells CASSKRRDREAFF. In DNA, the CDR3 is TGTGCCAGCAGCAAGCGCCGGGACAGAGAAGCTTTCTTT. Full variable domain (outside the CDR3, taken from reference TRBV7-2 and TRBJ1-1): GAGVSQSPSNKVTEKGKDVELRCDPISGHTALYWYRQSLGQGLEFLIYFQGNSAPDKSGLPSDRFSAERTGGSVSTLTIQRTQQEDSAVYLCASSKRRDREAFFGQGTRLTVV.

The chain is built from TRBV7-2 and TRBJ1-5; 7 nucleotides agree with TRBD1. Germline V lookup: CDR1 SGHTA, CDR2 FQGNSA. V was pared by 5 bases and J by 4 bases, with 20 bases of the junction left unmatched. This CDR3 has 19 amino acids. The CDR3 sequence: CASSLRVGGAAGKNQPQHF. The CDR3 coding sequence is TGTGCCAGCAGCCTCCGAGTAGGGGGCGCCGCGGGTAAAAATCAGCCCCAGCATTTT.

The chain joins TRBV20-1 to TRBJ2-5; D is perhaps TRBD1 (5 bases). This CDR3 is 12 amino acids long. With 5 bases removed from V and 3 bases from J, the gap between germline ends came to 10 bases. Germline assignment: CDR1 DFQATT and CDR2 SNEGSKA (reference sequence). CDR3 sequence reads: CSAPDRKETQYF. The CDR3 nucleotides are TGCAGTGCTCCTGACAGAAAAGAGACCCAGTACTTC.